Shown below are 2 T cell receptor beta chains from a single sample sequenced in a study of CD8+ T cells in alopecia areata. cDNA serving as the sequencing template came from extracted, reverse transcribed RNA. Repertoires were generated with immunoSEQ multiplex PCR, while TCRdb's copy carries only in-frame clones and drops some. This repertoire shows 100,000 to 130,000 clones, over 80% found once; its top ten account for about 24%. Documented treatment: oral pan-JAK inhibitor, 5-10 mg twice daily. Sequences were derived from CD8+ T cells sorted from blood, sampled at week 24, from a patient treated with tofacitinib. These receptors came from a human donor with alopecia areata.

The chain uses TRBV30 and TRBJ2-7; 7 bases are a match to TRBD1. The CDR3 has 14 amino acids. Trimming at V came to 4 bases and at J to 1 base, leaving 7 bases not matched to a gene. Per germline, CDR1 GTSNPN and CDR2 SVGIG (reference sequence). In nucleotides, the CDR3 is TGTGCCTGGACCTGGACAGGAGGATCCTACGAGCAGTACTTC. Residues: CAWTWTGGSYEQYF. Complete variable domain (other parts from reference TRBV30 and TRBJ2-7): SQTIHQWPATLVQPVGSPLSLECTVEGTSNPNLYWYRQAAGRGLQLLFYSVGIGQISSEVPQNLSASRPQDRQFILSSKKLLLSDSGFYLCAWTWTGGSYEQYFGPGTRLTVT.

This chain links TRBV7-9 with TRBJ2-5, with D possibly TRBD1 on 5 matching bases. There are 14 residues in the CDR3. V gave up 3 bases and J gave up 0 bases, with 8 bases separating them. Per the germline V gene, CDR1 is SEHNR and CDR2 is FQNEAQ (reference sequence). CDR3 protein: CASSLTEYQETQYF. The CDR3, as DNA: TGTGCCAGCAGCTTGACAGAGTACCAAGAGACCCAGTACTTC. Together with reference TRBV7-9 and TRBJ2-5, the CDR3 gives the full variable domain: DTGVSQNPRHKITKRGQNVTFRCDPISEHNRLYWYRQTLGQGPEFLTYFQNEAQLEKSRLLSDRFSAERPKGSFSTLEIQRTEQGDSAMYLCASSLTEYQETQYFGPGTRLLVL.